Listed below are T cell receptor beta chains from one sample, sequenced in a study of control samples from healthy donors and cancer patients. Data came from immunoSEQ multiplex PCR; TCRdb stores just in-frame clones and leaves some out. There are some 180,000 clones in the sample, with less than 2.5% held by the top ten. Sequencing used blood. The receptors were sampled from a woman aged 30 to 39 in good health. CDR3s include the opening cysteine and the closing phenylalanine or tryptophan. Each record gives: CDR3 protein, CDR3 DNA, J gene, V gene, D gene. A D gene is named only where the DNA matches it firmly.

CDR3aa: CSASSPPTERHYGYTF
CDR3nt: TGCAGTGCTAGTAGCCCCCCGACAGAAAGGCACTATGGCTACACCTTC
j_gene: TRBJ1-2
v_gene: TRBV20-1
d_gene: -

CDR3aa: CASGHRDEVYEQYF
CDR3nt: TGTGCCAGCGGGCACAGGGATGAAGTCTACGAGCAGTACTTC
j_gene: TRBJ2-7
v_gene: TRBV6-5
d_gene: -

CDR3aa: CASSLTSGGNEQFF
CDR3nt: TGTGCCAGCAGCTTGACTAGCGGGGGCAATGAGCAGTTCTTC
j_gene: TRBJ2-1
v_gene: TRBV7-2
d_gene: TRBD2

CDR3aa: CASRRVGKTNYGYTF
CDR3nt: TGTGCCAGCAGACGGGTGGGTAAGACGAACTATGGCTACACCTTC
j_gene: TRBJ1-2
v_gene: TRBV11-2
d_gene: -

CDR3aa: CASSRDNPPMNTEAFF
CDR3nt: TGTGCCAGCAGTCGAGACAACCCTCCAATGAACACTGAAGCTTTCTTT
j_gene: TRBJ1-1
v_gene: TRBV27
d_gene: -

CDR3aa: CSVEGLGWPKGQFF
CDR3nt: TGCAGCGTTGAAGGGTTGGGATGGCCTAAGGGGCAGTTCTTC
j_gene: TRBJ2-1
v_gene: TRBV29-1
d_gene: -

CDR3aa: CASSSQGGYQPQHF
CDR3nt: TGCGCCAGCAGCTCGCAGGGGGGGTATCAGCCCCAGCATTTT
j_gene: TRBJ1-5
v_gene: TRBV5-1
d_gene: TRBD1

CDR3aa: CASSSLTGLPEAFF
CDR3nt: TGTGCCAGCAGTTCCCTCACAGGGTTGCCTGAAGCTTTCTTT
j_gene: TRBJ1-1
v_gene: TRBV7-8
d_gene: -

CDR3aa: CASSYRVGHTDTQYF
CDR3nt: TGTGCCAGCTCCTACAGGGTAGGGCACACAGATACGCAGTATTTT
j_gene: TRBJ2-3
v_gene: TRBV27
d_gene: -

CDR3aa: CASKVDRGEWTEAFF
CDR3nt: TGTGCCAGCAAAGTTGACAGGGGCGAATGGACTGAAGCTTTCTTT
j_gene: TRBJ1-1
v_gene: TRBV2
d_gene: TRBD1

CDR3aa: CASSYRQRGYGYTF
CDR3nt: TGTGCCAGCAGTTACCGCCAGAGGGGGTATGGCTACACCTTC
j_gene: TRBJ1-2
v_gene: TRBV28
d_gene: -

CDR3aa: CASSLWSGHGTYEQYF
CDR3nt: TGTGCCAGCAGCTTGTGGTCGGGACACGGTACCTACGAGCAGTACTTC
j_gene: TRBJ2-7
v_gene: TRBV5-6
d_gene: -

CDR3aa: CASSTGVLETDTQYF
CDR3nt: TGTGCCAGTAGTACAGGGGTGTTGGAGACAGATACGCAGTATTTT
j_gene: TRBJ2-3
v_gene: TRBV19
d_gene: -

CDR3aa: CASSLATGNNQPQHF
CDR3nt: TGTGCCAGCAGCTTAGCTACGGGAAACAATCAGCCCCAGCATTTT
j_gene: TRBJ1-5
v_gene: TRBV7-9
d_gene: -

CDR3aa: CASSYAGTSDTQYF
CDR3nt: TGTGCCAGCAGTTACGCAGGGACCTCAGATACGCAGTATTTT
j_gene: TRBJ2-3
v_gene: TRBV6-5
d_gene: -

CDR3aa: CASKGGNTIYF
CDR3nt: TGTGCCAGTAAAGGCGGAAACACCATATATTTT
j_gene: TRBJ1-3
v_gene: TRBV19
d_gene: -

CDR3aa: CASSVRGGNQPQHF
CDR3nt: TGTGCCAGCAGTGTTCGGGGAGGCAATCAGCCCCAGCATTTT
j_gene: TRBJ1-5
v_gene: TRBV2
d_gene: -